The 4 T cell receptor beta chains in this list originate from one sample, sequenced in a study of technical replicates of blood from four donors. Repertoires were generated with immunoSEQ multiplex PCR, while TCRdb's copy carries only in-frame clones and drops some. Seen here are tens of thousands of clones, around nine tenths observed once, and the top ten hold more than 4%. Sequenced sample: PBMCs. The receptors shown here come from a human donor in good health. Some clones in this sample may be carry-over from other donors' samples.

CDR3: CASSTGTGEKSEAFF. The CDR3, as DNA: TGTGCCAGCAGCACCGGGACAGGGGAGAAATCTGAAGCTTTCTTT. The J gene is TRBJ1-1, the V gene TRBV7-9, with 10 bases matching TRBD1. This CDR3 region has 15 residues. The ends lost 5 bases at V and 6 bases at J; junction bases unmatched: 9. Germline lookup yields CDR1 SEHNR and CDR2 FQNEAQ (reference sequence).

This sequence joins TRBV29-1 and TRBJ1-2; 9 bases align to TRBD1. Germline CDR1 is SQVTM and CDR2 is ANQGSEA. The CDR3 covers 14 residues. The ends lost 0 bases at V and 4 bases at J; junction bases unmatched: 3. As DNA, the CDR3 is TGCAGCGTTGAAGAAGACAGGGGGTCCTATGGCTACACCTTC. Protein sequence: CSVEEDRGSYGYTF.

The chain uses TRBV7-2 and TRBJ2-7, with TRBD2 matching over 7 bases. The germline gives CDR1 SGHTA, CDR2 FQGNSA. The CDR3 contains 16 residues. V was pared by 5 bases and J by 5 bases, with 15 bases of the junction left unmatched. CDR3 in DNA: TGTGCCAGCAGCCCTCAGTGGGGGAGGGCCCGCGACGAGCAGTACTTC. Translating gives CASSPQWGRARDEQYF.

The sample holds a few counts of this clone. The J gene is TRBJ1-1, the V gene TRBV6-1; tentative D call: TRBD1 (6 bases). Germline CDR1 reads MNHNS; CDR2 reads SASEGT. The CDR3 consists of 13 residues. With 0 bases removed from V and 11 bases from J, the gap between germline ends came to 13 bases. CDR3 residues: CASSEAHRVDAFF. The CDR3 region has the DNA TGTGCCAGCAGTGAAGCCCACAGGGTGGACGCTTTCTTT.